Sequencing of this TCR beta chain was carried out in a study of blood T cell repertoires in COVID-19. Study-level background: Samples came from the United States, Italy and Spain, spanning acute and convalescent COVID-19. The analysed material was cDNA or gDNA that came from T cells, B-cell-depleted T cells, or PBMCs.

This clone appeared once. In the source study's methods: From reference gene primer amplification, estimates of nucleated cell counts were derived. TCRdb keeps only in-frame clones here, not all; method: immunoSEQ multiplex PCR. The V and J calls and clone size come from that table; D and trimming were worked out from the DNA. The sample has about 170,000 clones, roughly 87% seen once; the top ten hold 1.6%. With 0 bases clipped from V and 6 bases from J, the junction kept 2 bases outside the gene matches. The CDR3 extends over 14 amino acids. In germline, CDR1 is MNHEY, CDR2 SVGAGI. The clonotype was recovered from a woman between 50 and 59 years old with acute or convalescent COVID-19. Sequenced input: peripheral blood. The chain carries TRBV6-5 and TRBJ1-2, with 9 bases matching TRBD1. For the CDR3, the DNA is TGTGCCAGCAGTTACTCTGGGACAGGGAATGGCTACACCTTC. It yields the protein CASSYSGTGNGYTF.